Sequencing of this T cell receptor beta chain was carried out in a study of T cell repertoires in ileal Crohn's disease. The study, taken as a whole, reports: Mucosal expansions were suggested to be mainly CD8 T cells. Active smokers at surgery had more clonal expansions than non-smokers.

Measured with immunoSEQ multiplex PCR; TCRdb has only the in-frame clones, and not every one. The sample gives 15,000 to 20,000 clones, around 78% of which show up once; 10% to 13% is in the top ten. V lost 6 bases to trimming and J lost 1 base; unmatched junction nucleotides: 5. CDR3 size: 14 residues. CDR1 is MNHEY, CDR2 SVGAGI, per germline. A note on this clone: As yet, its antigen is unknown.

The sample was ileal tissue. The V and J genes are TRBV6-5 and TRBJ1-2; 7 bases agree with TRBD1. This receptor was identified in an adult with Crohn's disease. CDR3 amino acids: CASSLQGINYGYTF. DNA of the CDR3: TGTGCCAGCAGCCTACAGGGGATTAACTATGGCTACACCTTC.